This T cell receptor (beta chain) stems from a study of T cell repertoires in cytomegalovirus infection. Study overall: In the study, CMV epitopes included recently identified HLA-C-restricted and well-studied HLA-B-restricted ones. General observations from the study: Accumulated public TCR beta family frequency recognized individuals carrying CMV together with the relevant HLA. Clonotypes of TCR beta that were HLA-C-restricted and CMV-specific dominated the ex vivo response.

Germline V CDR1 and CDR2: DFQATT, SNEGSKA (reference sequence). The CDR3 is 14 amino acids. The V segment lost 5 bases and the J segment 4 bases; nucleotides outside the gene matches: 8. Details on this clonotype: Its antigen remains unknown.

TCRdb processed the reads anew with MiXCR; each CDR3 protein has one entry. This sample yields about 360,000 distinct CDR3 sequences, of which around a third are seen a single time; about 14% belongs to the top ten. The rearrangement uses TRBV20-1 and TRBJ2-3, with TRBD2 identical over 8 bases. The material was cultured PBMCs, obtained from culture after CMV antigen stimulation. The TCR originated in a human donor in good health (CMV status not recorded). Some clones in this sample may be carry-over from other donors' samples. The CDR3 protein is CSASVGREADTQYF. DNA of the CDR3: TGCAGTGCTTCAGTCGGGCGGGAGGCAGATACGCAGTATTTT.